The 27 T cell receptor beta chains below were found in one sample sequenced in a study of blood T cell repertoires in COVID-19. TCRdb's table, derived via immunoSEQ multiplex PCR, lists solely in-frame clones and lacks some. The profile covers about 240,000 clones, with around 83% appearing a single time and around 9.9% taken by the ten largest. The sample comprised peripheral blood. The receptors stem from a woman aged 80 or over with acute or convalescent COVID-19.

J is TRBJ1-3 and V is TRBV5-1, with D possibly being TRBD1 (6 bases). The germline gives CDR1 SGHRS, CDR2 YFSETQ. The ends were cut back, 0 bases at V and 4 bases at J, with 11 bases in the middle. This CDR3 spans 15 amino acids. In DNA, the CDR3 is TGCGCCAGCAGCTTGGCGGGGACAAACGGAAACACCATATATTTT. It yields the protein CASSLAGTNGNTIYF.

The J gene is TRBJ2-2, the V gene TRBV7-9; possible D gene TRBD1, 6 bases. This CDR3 contains 17 residues. In germline, CDR1 is SEHNR, CDR2 FQNEAQ (reference sequence). V lost 4 bases to trimming and J lost 1 base, with 16 bases between them. The CDR3 loop reads CASSSSGTNWNTGELFF. Here the CDR3 DNA reads TGTGCCAGCAGCTCGTCCGGGACAAACTGGAACACCGGGGAGCTGTTTTTT.

V and J are TRBV7-2 and TRBJ2-1; tentative D call: TRBD2 (6 bases). With 1 base removed from V and 3 bases from J, the gap between germline ends came to 10 bases. The CDR3 runs 15 residues. The V gene's germline CDR1 is SGHTA and CDR2 FQGNSA. This CDR3 is CASSLGRGLYNEQFF. The CDR3 region has the DNA TGTGCCAGCAGCTTAGGGCGGGGACTCTACAATGAGCAGTTCTTC. Full variable domain (rest looked up from reference TRBV7-2 and TRBJ2-1): GAGVSQSPSNKVTEKGKDVELRCDPISGHTALYWYRQSLGQGLEFLIYFQGNSAPDKSGLPSDRFSAERTGGSVSTLTIQRTQQEDSAVYLCASSLGRGLYNEQFFGPGTRLTVL.

This rearrangement joins TRBV6-1 to TRBJ2-7; TRBD1 might be the D (5 bases). Trimming pared 1 base from V and 5 bases from J, leaving 12 bases between. Germline V gene data show CDR1 as MNHNS and CDR2 as SASEGT. The CDR3 is made up of 14 amino acids. CDR3 residues: CASSEDRPGNEQYF. In DNA, the CDR3 is TGTGCCAGCAGTGAAGATCGCCCAGGGAACGAGCAGTACTTC.

This clone showed up just once. This sequence joins TRBV21-1 and TRBJ1-1. TRBV21-1 is a pseudogene segment. This CDR3 region has 16 residues. For the CDR3, the DNA is TGTGCCAGCAGCAGAGACCCAAGACGGAGGAACACTGAAGCTTTCTTT. It is translated as CASSRDPRRRNTEAFF.

In its sample, this clone was seen once. The rearrangement joins TRBV28 to TRBJ1-1; 8 bases are shared with TRBD1. The germline gives CDR1 MDHEN, CDR2 SYDVKM. V lost 8 bases and J lost 1; bases outside the gene matches: 12. CDR3 length: 16 amino acids. The CDR3 is CASSSPGQVSNTEAFF. CDR3 nucleotides: TGTGCCAGCTCTTCCCCGGGACAGGTTTCGAACACTGAAGCTTTCTTT.

The chain recombines TRBV7-3 with TRBJ2-1; 10 nucleotides agree with TRBD2. Germline values: CDR1 SGHTA, CDR2 FQGTGA. The CDR3 covers 15 residues. V lost 2 bases, J lost 5 bases, and 3 bases stayed unmatched. CDR3 residues: CASSLPLAGNNEQFF. Written as DNA, the CDR3 is TGTGCCAGCAGCTTACCACTAGCGGGGAACAATGAGCAGTTCTTC.

The chain is built from TRBV5-4 and TRBJ2-7; weak D call: TRBD1 (5 bases). The V and J ends lost 1 base and 6 bases respectively, with 14 bases between them. This CDR3 comprises 14 residues. Germline-derived CDR1 and CDR2 are SGHNT and YYREEE (reference sequence). The CDR3 coding sequence is TGTGCCAGCAGCTTGCCCCCCAGGGAAAGCGAGCAGTACTTC. Protein sequence: CASSLPPRESEQYF.

This chain's CDR3 is CASSVPPRRGPDTQYF. In DNA form, the CDR3 reads TGTGCCAGCAGTGTTCCACCCCGGCGGGGTCCAGATACGCAGTATTTT. The chain employs TRBV6-1 and TRBJ2-3, with D possibly TRBD2 on 6 matching bases. This CDR3 has 16 residues. V was clipped by 4 bases and J by 4 bases, with 18 bases between them. CDR1 is MNHNS and CDR2 is SASEGT in the germline V gene.

The V and J genes are TRBV6-6 and TRBJ2-7, with D uncertain. V was pared by 2 bases and J by 0 bases, with 5 bases between. The CDR3 totals 13 residues. Germline V gene lookup returns CDR1 MNHNY and CDR2 SVGAGI (reference sequence). The CDR3 loop is CASSYQYSYEQYF. The CDR3 DNA follows: TGTGCCAGCAGTTACCAGTACTCCTACGAGCAGTACTTC.

The chain joins TRBV21-1 to TRBJ2-7; TRBD1 is the table's D call and was not checked against the DNA. TRBV21-1 is labeled a pseudogene. CDR3 length: 16 amino acids. CDR3 in amino acids: CASSKAPGRTDYEQYF. DNA of the CDR3: TGTGCCAGCAGCAAAGCCCCGGGGCGGACAGACTACGAGCAGTACTTC.

The rearrangement links TRBV5-6 to TRBJ2-5, with TRBD1 as a possible D gene (7 bases). The CDR3 runs 15 residues. The ends were cut back, 2 bases at V and 5 bases at J, with 16 bases in the middle. Germline V gives CDR1 SGHDT, CDR2 YYEEEE. Here the CDR3 DNA reads TGTGCCAGCAGCTTCAGTAAGGGGGCGGGGGAGACCCAGTACTTC. It yields the protein CASSFSKGAGETQYF.

V is TRBV27 and J is TRBJ2-2, with 9 bases lining up with TRBD2. V lost 3 bases to trimming and J lost 5 bases; unmatched junction nucleotides: 1. Germline-derived CDR1 and CDR2 are MNHEY and SMNVEV (reference sequence). CDR3 length equals 14 residues. The CDR3: CASSLLAGTGELFF. Written as DNA, the CDR3 is TGTGCCAGCAGTTTGCTAGCGGGGACCGGGGAGCTGTTTTTT.

The V gene is TRBV28, the J gene TRBJ1-1; D is ambiguous. CDR1 is MDHEN and CDR2 is SYDVKM in the germline V gene. CDR3 length: 13 amino acids. V was trimmed by 6 bases and J by 8 bases, leaving 16 bases between them. CDR3 in DNA: TGTGCCAGCAGCGTAGGGAGGGTGTCAGAAGCTTTCTTT. It is translated as CASSVGRVSEAFF.

This chain links TRBV10-3 with TRBJ2-1, with a weak D call TRBD2 (5 bases). Looked up from germline, CDR1 is ENHRY and CDR2 is SYGVKD. The CDR3 is made up of 17 amino acids. V was cut by 7 bases and J by 0 bases, with 19 bases left in between. The CDR3 sequence: CAITKTSTPSSYNEQFF. CDR3 DNA: TGTGCCATCACCAAAACTAGTACACCGAGCTCCTACAATGAGCAGTTCTTC.

The chain combines TRBV28 with TRBJ1-1; D is possibly TRBD1 (6 bases). The CDR3 has 15 residues. Trimming stripped 1 base from V and 4 bases from J, with 13 bases between. Germline loops: CDR1 MDHEN, CDR2 SYDVKM. This CDR3 reads CASSLFGGGSTEAFF. The CDR3 bases are TGTGCCAGCAGTTTATTCGGGGGGGGCAGCACTGAAGCTTTCTTT.

V and J are TRBV27 and TRBJ2-7; D unclear. This CDR3 is 13 amino acids long. V was clipped by 6 bases and J by 3 bases, with 12 bases between them. CDR1 MNHEY and CDR2 SMNVEV come from the germline V gene (reference sequence). CDR3 amino acids: CASRAEYDYEQYF. The CDR3 DNA sequence: TGTGCCAGCAGGGCGGAGTACGACTACGAGCAGTACTTC.

V gene TRBV2 combines with J gene TRBJ2-5, with TRBD2 matching 8 bases. V shed 8 bases and J 9 bases; nucleotides not matched to a gene: 14. CDR1 SNHLY and CDR2 FYNNEI come from the germline V gene. The CDR3 runs 14 residues. The CDR3, as DNA: TGTGCCAGCGGGGGTCTGGCGGGGGGCAGGGCCCAGTACTTC. As protein: CASGGLAGGRAQYF.

The CDR3 sequence: CAWGRDSAYEQYF. As DNA, the CDR3 is TGTGCCTGGGGGAGGGACTCGGCCTACGAGCAGTACTTC. This chain connects TRBV30 to TRBJ2-7, with 7 bases that match TRBD2. Germline CDR1 GTSNPN, CDR2 SVGIG (reference sequence). This CDR3 has 13 amino acids. Trimming at V came to 5 bases and at J to 2 bases, leaving 6 bases not matched to a gene.

The chain recombines TRBV24-1 with TRBJ2-5; 9 bases align to TRBD1. CDR1 KGHDR and CDR2 SFDVKD come from the germline V gene. J lost 3 bases, V lost 1 base, and 5 bases had no gene match. This CDR3 has 16 amino acids. DNA for the CDR3: TGTGCCACCAGTGATTTAACAGGGGGCGTGGAAGAGACCCAGTACTTC. It codes for CATSDLTGGVEETQYF.

The J gene is TRBJ1-3, the V gene TRBV7-9; tentatively, D is TRBD1 (6 bases). Looked up from germline, CDR1 is SEHNR and CDR2 is FQNEAQ (reference sequence). The CDR3 has 15 amino acids. The V gene lost 6 bases and the J gene lost 0 bases, with 12 bases spanning the gap. Written as DNA, the CDR3 is TGTGCCAGCAGTACGGACAGTAGCTCTGGAAACACCATATATTTT. Residues: CASSTDSSSGNTIYF.

This clone has just a few counts. The chain has TRBV28 and TRBJ1-5, with D perhaps matching TRBD1 (6 bases). V lost 3 bases to trimming and J lost 5 bases, with 17 bases between them. This CDR3 comprises 16 residues. Germline V gene sequence: CDR1 MDHEN, CDR2 SYDVKM. This chain's CDR3 is CASSFGGASVYQPQHF. CDR3 sequence (DNA): TGTGCCAGCAGTTTTGGGGGGGCAAGCGTTTATCAGCCCCAGCATTTT. Filled out from reference TRBV28 and TRBJ1-5, the complete variable domain reads DVKVTQSSRYLVKRTGEKVFLECVQDMDHENMFWYRQDPGLGLRLIYFSYDVKMKEKGDIPEGYSVSREKKERFSLILESASTNQTSMYLCASSFGGASVYQPQHFGDGTRLSIL.

This rearrangement joins TRBV28 to TRBJ1-2; 10 nucleotides align to TRBD1. There are 12 residues in the CDR3. Germline trimming cut 10 bases from V and 7 bases from J; bases unmatched to any gene: 6. Looked up from germline, CDR1 is MDHEN and CDR2 is SYDVKM. CDR3 DNA: TGTGCCACACCGGGACAGGGGTCTGGCTACACCTTC. It translates to CATPGQGSGYTF.

The chain joins TRBV7-8 to TRBJ1-1; tentative D call: TRBD1 (6 bases). CDR3 length: 14 amino acids. The ends were cut back, 2 bases at V and 4 bases at J, with 11 bases in the middle. CDR1 and CDR2 from the germline V gene are SGHVS and FQNEAQ. The CDR3 sequence: CASSLPGGATEAFF. The CDR3 DNA is TGTGCCAGCAGCTTACCCGGGGGGGCCACTGAAGCTTTCTTT.

This CDR3 is CASSPGPTGGGNTIYF. As DNA, the CDR3 is TGTGCCAGCAGCCCAGGCCCCACAGGGGGTGGAAACACCATATATTTT. The rearrangement joins TRBV7-2 to TRBJ1-3; TRBD1 matches 8 bases. CDR1 and CDR2 from the germline V gene are SGHTA and FQGNSA. The V segment lost 5 bases and the J segment 3 bases; nucleotides outside the gene matches: 9. This CDR3 spans 16 amino acids.

This clone was found once. The rearrangement joins TRBV7-8 to TRBJ1-3, with 8 bases fitting TRBD1. In germline, CDR1 is SGHVS, CDR2 FQNEAQ. CDR3 length equals 16 residues. V lost 0 bases, J lost 3 bases, and 4 bases stayed unmatched. CDR3 DNA: TGTGCCAGCAGCTTAGCAGGACAGGGATATGGAAACACCATATATTTT. This codes for CASSLAGQGYGNTIYF.

J is TRBJ1-6 and V is TRBV2; the match to TRBD1 covers 8 bases. With 4 bases clipped from V and 10 bases from J, the junction kept 6 bases outside the gene matches. Germline V gives CDR1 SNHLY, CDR2 FYNNEI. The length of the CDR3 is 14 residues. CDR3 sequence (DNA): TGTGCCAGCAGTGTTTGGACAGGGCACTCACCCCTCCACTTT. Encoded protein: CASSVWTGHSPLHF.